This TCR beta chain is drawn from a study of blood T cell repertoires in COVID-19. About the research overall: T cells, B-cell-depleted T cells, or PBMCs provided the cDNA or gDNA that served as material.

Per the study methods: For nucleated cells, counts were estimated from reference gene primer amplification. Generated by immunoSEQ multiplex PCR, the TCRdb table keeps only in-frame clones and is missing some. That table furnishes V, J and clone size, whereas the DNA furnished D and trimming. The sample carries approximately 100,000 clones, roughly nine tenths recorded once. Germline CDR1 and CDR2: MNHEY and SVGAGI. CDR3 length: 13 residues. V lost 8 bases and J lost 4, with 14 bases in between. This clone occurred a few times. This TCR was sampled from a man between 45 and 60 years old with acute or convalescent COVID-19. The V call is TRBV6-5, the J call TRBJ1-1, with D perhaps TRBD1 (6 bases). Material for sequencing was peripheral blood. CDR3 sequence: CASWKQGSTEAFF. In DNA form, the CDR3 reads TGTGCCAGCTGGAAACAGGGTAGCACTGAAGCTTTCTTT.